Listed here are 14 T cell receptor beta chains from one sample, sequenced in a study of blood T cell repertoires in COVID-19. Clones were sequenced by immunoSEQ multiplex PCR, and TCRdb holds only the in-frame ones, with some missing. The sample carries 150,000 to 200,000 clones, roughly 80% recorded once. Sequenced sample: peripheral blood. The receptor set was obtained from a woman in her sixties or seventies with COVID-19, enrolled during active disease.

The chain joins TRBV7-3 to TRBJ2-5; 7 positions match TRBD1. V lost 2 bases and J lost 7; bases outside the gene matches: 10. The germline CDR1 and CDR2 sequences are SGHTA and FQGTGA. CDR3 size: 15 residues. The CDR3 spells CASSLVDRVGGTQYF. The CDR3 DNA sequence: TGTGCCAGCAGCTTAGTCGACAGGGTTGGCGGGACCCAGTACTTC. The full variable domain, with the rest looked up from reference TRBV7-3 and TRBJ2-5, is GAGVSQTPSNKVTEKGKYVELRCDPISGHTALYWYRQSLGQGPEFLIYFQGTGAADDSGLPNDRFFAVRPEGSVSTLKIQRTERGDSAVYLCASSLVDRVGGTQYFGPGTRLLVL.

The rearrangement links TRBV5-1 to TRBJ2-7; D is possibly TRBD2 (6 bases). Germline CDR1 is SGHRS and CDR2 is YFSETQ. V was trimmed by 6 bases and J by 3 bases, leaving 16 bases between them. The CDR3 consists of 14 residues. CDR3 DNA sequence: TGCGCCAGCACCCCCGTTAGCGGCCTCTACGAGCAGTACTTC. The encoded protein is CASTPVSGLYEQYF.

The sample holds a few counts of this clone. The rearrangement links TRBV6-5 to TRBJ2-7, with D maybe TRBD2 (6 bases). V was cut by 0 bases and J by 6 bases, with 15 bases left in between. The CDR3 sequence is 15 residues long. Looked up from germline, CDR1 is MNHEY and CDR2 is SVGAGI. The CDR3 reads CASSYSITGSTEQYF. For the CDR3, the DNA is TGTGCCAGCAGTTACTCGATCACCGGGAGTACCGAGCAGTACTTC.

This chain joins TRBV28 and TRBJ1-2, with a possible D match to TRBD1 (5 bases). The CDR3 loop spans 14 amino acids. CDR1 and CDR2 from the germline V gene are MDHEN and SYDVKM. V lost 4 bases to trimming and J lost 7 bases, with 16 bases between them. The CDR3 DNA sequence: TGTGCCAGCAGTTCCGAGAGGGCGGGGGGTGGCTACACCTTC. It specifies CASSSERAGGGYTF.

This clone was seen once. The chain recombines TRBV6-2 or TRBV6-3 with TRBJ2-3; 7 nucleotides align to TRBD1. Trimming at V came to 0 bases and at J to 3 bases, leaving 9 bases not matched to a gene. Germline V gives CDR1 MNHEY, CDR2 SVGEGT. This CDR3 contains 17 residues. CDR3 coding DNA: TGTGCCAGCAGTTACTCACTGACAGGGCGGTCGACAGATACGCAGTATTTT. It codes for CASSYSLTGRSTDTQYF.

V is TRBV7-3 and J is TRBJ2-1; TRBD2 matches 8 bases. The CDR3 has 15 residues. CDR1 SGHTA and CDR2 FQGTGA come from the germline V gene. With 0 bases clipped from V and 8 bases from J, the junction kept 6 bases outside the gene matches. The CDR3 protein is CASSLTTSDKHEQFF. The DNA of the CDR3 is TGTGCCAGCAGCTTAACGACTAGCGATAAGCATGAGCAGTTCTTC.

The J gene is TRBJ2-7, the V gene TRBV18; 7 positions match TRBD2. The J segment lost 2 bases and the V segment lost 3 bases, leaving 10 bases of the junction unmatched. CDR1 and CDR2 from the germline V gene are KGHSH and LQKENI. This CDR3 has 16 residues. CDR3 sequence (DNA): TGTGCCAGCTCACCCCCAAACAGACTAGCCGCCTACGAGCAGTACTTC. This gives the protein CASSPPNRLAAYEQYF.

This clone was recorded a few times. The CDR3 loop is CSASVRSLNTDTQYF. In DNA form, the CDR3 reads TGCAGTGCTAGTGTGAGGTCTCTCAACACAGATACGCAGTATTTT. V usage is TRBV20-1 and J usage is TRBJ2-3; D call uncertain. The germline V gene encodes CDR1 DFQATT and CDR2 SNEGSKA (reference sequence). V lost 3 bases and J 2 bases, leaving 15 bases between the germline ends. The CDR3 consists of 15 residues.

The CDR3 DNA follows: TGTGCCAGCAGTGCCCGTACTTTCTCTGGGGCCAACGTCCTGACTTTC. Translation gives CASSARTFSGANVLTF. The V and J genes are TRBV2 and TRBJ2-6; D call uncertain. The germline CDR1 and CDR2 sequences are SNHLY and FYNNEI. CDR3 length: 16 residues. V lost 4 bases to trimming and J lost 0 bases, with 10 bases between them. Combining the CDR3 with reference TRBV2 and TRBJ2-6 gives the whole variable domain EPEVTQTPSHQVTQMGQEVILRCVPISNHLYFYWYRQILGQKVEFLVSFYNNEISEKSEIFDDQFSVERPDGSNFTLKIRSTKLEDSAMYFCASSARTFSGANVLTFGAGSRLTVL.

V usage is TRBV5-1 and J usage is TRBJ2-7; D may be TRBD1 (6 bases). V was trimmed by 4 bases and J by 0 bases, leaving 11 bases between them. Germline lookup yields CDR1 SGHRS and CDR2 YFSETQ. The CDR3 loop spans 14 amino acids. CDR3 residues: CASSPTGSSYEQYF. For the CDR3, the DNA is TGCGCCAGCAGCCCTACAGGGAGCTCCTACGAGCAGTACTTC.

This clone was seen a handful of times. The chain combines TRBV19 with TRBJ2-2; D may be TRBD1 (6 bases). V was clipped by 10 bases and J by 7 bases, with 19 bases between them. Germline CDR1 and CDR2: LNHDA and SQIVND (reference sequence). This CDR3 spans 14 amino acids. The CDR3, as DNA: TGTGCCACCTCACCCAACAGGGTCAGCGGGGAGCTGTTTTTT. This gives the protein CATSPNRVSGELFF.

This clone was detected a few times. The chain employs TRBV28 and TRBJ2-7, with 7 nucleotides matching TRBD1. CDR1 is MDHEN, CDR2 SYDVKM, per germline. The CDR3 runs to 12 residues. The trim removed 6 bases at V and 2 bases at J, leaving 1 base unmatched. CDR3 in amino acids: CASSDRAYEQYF. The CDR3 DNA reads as TGTGCCAGCAGCGACAGGGCCTACGAGCAGTACTTC.

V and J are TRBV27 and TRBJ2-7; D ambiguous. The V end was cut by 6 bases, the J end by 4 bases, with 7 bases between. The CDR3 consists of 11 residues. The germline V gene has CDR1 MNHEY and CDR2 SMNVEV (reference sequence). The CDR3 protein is CASRSGYEQYF. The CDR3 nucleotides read TGTGCCAGCAGATCCGGGTACGAGCAGTACTTC.

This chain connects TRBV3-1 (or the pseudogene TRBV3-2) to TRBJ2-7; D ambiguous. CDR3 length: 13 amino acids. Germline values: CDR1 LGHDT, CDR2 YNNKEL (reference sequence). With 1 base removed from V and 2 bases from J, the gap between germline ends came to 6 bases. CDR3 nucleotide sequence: TGTGCCAGCAGCCAAGCCCCTACCTACGAGCAGTACTTC. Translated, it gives CASSQAPTYEQYF.